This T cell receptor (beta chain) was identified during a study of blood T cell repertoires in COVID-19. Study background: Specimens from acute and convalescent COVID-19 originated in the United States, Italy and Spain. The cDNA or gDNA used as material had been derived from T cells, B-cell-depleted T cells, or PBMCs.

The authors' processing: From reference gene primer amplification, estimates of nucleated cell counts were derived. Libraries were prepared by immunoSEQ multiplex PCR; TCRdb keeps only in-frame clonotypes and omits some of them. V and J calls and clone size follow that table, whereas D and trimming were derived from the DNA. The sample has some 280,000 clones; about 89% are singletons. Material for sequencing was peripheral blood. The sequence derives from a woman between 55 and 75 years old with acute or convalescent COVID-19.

CDR3 DNA sequence: TGTGCCAGTCACGAAACCCGAGGGAGGAGTGAAAAACTGTTTTTT. Its translation is CASHETRGRSEKLFF. V gene TRBV19 combines with J gene TRBJ1-4; D not certain. The V gene lost 8 bases and the J gene lost 7 bases, with 20 bases spanning the gap. The CDR3 sequence is 15 residues long. In germline, CDR1 is LNHDA, CDR2 SQIVND (reference sequence).